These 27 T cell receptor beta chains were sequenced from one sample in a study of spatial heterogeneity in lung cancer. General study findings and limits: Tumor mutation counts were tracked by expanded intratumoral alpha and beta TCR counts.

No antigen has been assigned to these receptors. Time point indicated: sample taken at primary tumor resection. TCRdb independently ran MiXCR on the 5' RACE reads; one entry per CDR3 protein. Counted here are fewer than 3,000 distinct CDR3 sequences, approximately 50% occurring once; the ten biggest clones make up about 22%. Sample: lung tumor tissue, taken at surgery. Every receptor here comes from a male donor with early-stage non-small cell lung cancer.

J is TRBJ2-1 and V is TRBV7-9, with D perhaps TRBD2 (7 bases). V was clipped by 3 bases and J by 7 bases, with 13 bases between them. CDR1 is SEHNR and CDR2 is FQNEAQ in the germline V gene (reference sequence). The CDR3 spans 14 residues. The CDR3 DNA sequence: TGTGCCAGCAGCTTCGCGGGGGCTAAAAATGAGCAGTTCTTC. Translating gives CASSFAGAKNEQFF.

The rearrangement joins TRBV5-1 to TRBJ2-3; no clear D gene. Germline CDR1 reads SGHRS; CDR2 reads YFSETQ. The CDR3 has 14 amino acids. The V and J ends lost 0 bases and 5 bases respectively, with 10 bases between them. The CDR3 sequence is CASSLDPAQDTQYF. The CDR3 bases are TGCGCCAGCAGCTTGGATCCAGCACAAGATACGCAGTATTTT.

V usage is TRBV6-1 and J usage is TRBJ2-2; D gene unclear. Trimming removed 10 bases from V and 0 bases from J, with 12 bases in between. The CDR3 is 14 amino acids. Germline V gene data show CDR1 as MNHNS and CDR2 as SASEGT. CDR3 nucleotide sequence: TGTGCCACCAAGACATTTGCGAACACCGGGGAGCTGTTTTTT. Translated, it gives CATKTFANTGELFF.

The CDR3 sequence: CASSFEGGSYEQYF. CDR3 DNA: TGTGCCAGCAGCTTCGAAGGGGGGTCCTACGAGCAGTACTTC. This chain connects TRBV7-9 to TRBJ2-7; either TRBD1 or TRBD2 may supply D (6 bases each). V was pared by 3 bases and J by 1 base, with 10 bases between. CDR1 is SEHNR and CDR2 is FQNEAQ in the germline V gene (reference sequence). This CDR3 is 14 amino acids long.

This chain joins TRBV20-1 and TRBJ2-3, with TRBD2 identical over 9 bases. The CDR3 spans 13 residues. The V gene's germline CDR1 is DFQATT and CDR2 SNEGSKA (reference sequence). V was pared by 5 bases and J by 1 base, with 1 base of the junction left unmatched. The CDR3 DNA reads TGCAGTGCTTCTAGCGGGGGCACAGATACGCAGTATTTT. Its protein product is CSASSGGTDTQYF.

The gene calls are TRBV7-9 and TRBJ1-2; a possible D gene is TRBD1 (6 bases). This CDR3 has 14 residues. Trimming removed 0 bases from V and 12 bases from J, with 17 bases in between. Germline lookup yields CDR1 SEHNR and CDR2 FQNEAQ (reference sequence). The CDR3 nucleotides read TGTGCCAGCAGCTTAGCTTCCGGCGGGGGGCGGAACACCTTC. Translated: CASSLASGGGRNTF.

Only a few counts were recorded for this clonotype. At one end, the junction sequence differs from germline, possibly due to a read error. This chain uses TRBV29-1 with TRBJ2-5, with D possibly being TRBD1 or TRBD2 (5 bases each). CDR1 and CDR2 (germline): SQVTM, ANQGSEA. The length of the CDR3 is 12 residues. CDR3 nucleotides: TGCAGCGCAGAGAGGGGTCAAGGGACCCAGTACTTC. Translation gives CSAERGQGTQYF.

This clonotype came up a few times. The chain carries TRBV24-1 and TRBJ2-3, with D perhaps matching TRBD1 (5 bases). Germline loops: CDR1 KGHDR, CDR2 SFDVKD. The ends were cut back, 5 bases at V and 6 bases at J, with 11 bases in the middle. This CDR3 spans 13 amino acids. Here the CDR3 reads CATSVTKGDTQYF. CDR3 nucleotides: TGTGCCACCAGTGTTACTAAGGGGGATACGCAGTATTTT.

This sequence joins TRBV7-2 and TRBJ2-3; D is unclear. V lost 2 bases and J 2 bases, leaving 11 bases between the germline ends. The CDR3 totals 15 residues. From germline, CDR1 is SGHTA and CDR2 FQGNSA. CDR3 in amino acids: CASSLSRQFTDTQYF. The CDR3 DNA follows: TGTGCCAGCAGCTTATCCCGCCAATTCACAGATACGCAGTATTTT.

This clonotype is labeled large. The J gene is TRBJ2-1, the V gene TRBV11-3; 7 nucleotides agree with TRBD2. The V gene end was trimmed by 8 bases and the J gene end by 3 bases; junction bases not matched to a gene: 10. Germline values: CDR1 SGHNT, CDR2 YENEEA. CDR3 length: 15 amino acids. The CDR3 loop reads CASSGSRDYYNEQFF. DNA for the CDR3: TGTGCCAGCTCCGGATCCCGGGACTACTACAATGAGCAGTTCTTC.

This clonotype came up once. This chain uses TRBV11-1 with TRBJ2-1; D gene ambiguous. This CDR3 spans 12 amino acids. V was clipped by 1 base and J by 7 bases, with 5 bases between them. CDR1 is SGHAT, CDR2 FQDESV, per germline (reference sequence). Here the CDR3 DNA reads TGTGCCAGCAGCTTAGTCGGAAATGAGCAGTTCTTC. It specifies CASSLVGNEQFF. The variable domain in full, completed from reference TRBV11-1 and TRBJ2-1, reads EAEVAQSPRYKITEKSQAVAFWCDPISGHATLYWYRQILGQGPELLVQFQDESVVDDSQLPKDRFSAERLKGVDSTLKIQPAELGDSAMYLCASSLVGNEQFFGPGTRLTVL.

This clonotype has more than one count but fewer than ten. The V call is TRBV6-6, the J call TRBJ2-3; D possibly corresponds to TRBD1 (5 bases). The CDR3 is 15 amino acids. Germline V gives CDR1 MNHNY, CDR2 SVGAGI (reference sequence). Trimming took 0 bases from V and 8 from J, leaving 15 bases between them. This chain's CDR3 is CASSYSKDTSSTQYF. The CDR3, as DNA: TGTGCCAGCAGTTACTCTAAGGACACCTCTTCTACGCAGTATTTT.

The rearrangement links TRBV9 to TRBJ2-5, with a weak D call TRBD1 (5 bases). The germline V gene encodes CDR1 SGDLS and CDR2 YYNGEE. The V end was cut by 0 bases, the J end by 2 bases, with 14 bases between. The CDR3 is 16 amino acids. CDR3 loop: CASSVGAGMGQETQYF. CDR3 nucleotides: TGTGCCAGCAGCGTAGGGGCAGGGATGGGGCAAGAGACCCAGTACTTC.

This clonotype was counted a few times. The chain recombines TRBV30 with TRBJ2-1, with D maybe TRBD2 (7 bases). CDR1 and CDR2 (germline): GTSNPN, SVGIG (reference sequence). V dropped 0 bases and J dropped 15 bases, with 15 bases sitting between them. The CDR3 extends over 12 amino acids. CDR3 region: CAWSVRGAPLFF. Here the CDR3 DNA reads TGTGCCTGGAGTGTACGGGGGGCTCCGCTGTTCTTC.

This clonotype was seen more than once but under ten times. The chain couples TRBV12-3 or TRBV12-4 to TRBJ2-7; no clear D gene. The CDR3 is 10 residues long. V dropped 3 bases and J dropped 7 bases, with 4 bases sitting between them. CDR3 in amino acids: CASSFGEQYF. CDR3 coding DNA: TGTGCCAGCAGTTTCGGTGAGCAGTACTTC.

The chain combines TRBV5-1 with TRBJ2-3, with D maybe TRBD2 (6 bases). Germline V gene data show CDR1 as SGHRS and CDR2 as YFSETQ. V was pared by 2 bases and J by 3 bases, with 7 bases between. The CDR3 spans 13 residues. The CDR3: CASSFGGTDTQYF. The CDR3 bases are TGCGCCAGCAGCTTCGGAGGGACAGATACGCAGTATTTT.

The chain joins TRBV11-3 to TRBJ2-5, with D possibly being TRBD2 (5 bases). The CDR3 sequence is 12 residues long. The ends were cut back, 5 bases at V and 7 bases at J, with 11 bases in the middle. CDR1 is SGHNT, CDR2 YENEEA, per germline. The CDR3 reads CASSPIEGTQYF. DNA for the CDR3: TGTGCCAGCAGCCCCATCGAGGGGACCCAGTACTTC.

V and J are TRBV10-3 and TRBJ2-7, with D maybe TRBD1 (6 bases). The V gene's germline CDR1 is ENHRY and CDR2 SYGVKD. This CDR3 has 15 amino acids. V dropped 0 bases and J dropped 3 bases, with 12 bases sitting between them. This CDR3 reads CAISESSGAYYEQYF. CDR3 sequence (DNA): TGTGCCATCAGTGAGTCGTCAGGGGCCTACTACGAGCAGTACTTC.

The DNA for the CDR3 is TGTGCCAGCGACCCGTCTGGCCGCACAGATACGCAGTATTTT. Its translation: CASDPSGRTDTQYF. The gene calls are TRBV19 and TRBJ2-3, with D hard to call. The CDR3 length is 14 residues. The V end was cut by 9 bases, the J end by 1 base, with 14 bases between. The germline CDR1 and CDR2 sequences are LNHDA and SQIVND (reference sequence).

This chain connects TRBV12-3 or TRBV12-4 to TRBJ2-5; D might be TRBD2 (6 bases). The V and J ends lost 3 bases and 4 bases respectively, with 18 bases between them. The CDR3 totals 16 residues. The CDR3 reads CASSFGRLDPTETQYF. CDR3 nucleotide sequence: TGTGCCAGCAGTTTTGGCCGACTAGATCCCACAGAGACCCAGTACTTC.

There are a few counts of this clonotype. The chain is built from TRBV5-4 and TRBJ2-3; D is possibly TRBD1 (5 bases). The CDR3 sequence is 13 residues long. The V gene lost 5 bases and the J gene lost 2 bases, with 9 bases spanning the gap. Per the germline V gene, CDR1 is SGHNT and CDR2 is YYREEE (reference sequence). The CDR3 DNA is TGTGCCAGCAGTCAGGACACCACAGATACGCAGTATTTT. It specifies CASSQDTTDTQYF.

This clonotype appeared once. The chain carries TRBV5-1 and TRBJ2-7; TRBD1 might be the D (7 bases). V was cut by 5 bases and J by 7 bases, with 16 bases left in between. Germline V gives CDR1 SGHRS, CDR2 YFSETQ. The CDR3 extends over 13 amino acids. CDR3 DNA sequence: TGCGCCAGCAGTCCTTCATCAGGGGGGGAGCAGTACTTC. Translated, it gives CASSPSSGGEQYF.

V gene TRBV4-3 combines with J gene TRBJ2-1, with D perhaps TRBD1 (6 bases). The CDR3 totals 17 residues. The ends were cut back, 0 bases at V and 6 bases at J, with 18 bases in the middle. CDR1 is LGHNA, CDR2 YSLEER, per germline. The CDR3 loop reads CASSQDWLQGMFNEQFF. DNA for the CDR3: TGCGCCAGCAGCCAAGATTGGCTCCAGGGGATGTTCAATGAGCAGTTCTTC.

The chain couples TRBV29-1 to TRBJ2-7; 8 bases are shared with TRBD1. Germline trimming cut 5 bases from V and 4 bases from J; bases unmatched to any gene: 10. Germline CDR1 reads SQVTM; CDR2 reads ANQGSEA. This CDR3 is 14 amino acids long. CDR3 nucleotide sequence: TGCAGCGTTAGCCCCCGGGACAGGCCTTACGAGCAGTACTTC. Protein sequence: CSVSPRDRPYEQYF.

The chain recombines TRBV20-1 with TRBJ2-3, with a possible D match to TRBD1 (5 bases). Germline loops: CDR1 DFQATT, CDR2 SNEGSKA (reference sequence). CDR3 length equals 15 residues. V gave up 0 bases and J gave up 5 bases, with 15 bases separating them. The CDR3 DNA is TGCAGTGCTAGAGATAGTCAGGGTTTAAGAGATACGCAGTATTTT. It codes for CSARDSQGLRDTQYF.

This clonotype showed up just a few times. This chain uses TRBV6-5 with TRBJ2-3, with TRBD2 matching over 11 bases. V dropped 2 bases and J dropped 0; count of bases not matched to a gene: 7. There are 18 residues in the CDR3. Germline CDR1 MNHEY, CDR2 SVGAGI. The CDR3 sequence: CASSYVLAGGPSTDTQYF. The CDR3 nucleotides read TGTGCCAGCAGTTACGTTCTAGCGGGGGGACCTAGCACAGATACGCAGTATTTT.

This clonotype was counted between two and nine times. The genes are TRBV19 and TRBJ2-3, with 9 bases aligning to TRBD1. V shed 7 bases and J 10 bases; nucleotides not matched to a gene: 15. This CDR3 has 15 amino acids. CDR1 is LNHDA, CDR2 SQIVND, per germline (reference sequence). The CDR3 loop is CASNVPGQGREAQYF. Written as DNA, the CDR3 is TGTGCCAGTAACGTCCCGGGACAGGGAAGAGAAGCGCAGTATTTT.